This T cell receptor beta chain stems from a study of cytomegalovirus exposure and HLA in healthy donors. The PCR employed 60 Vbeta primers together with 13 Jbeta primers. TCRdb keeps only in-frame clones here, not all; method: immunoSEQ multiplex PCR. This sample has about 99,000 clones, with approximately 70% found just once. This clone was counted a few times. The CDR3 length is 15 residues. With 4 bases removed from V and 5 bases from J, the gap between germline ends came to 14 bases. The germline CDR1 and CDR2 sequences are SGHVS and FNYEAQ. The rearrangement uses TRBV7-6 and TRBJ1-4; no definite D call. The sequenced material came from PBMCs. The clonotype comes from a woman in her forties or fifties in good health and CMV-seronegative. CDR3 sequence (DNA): TGTGCCAGCAGCTCCACCGGGTTTCAAAATGAAAAACTGTTTTTT. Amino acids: CASSSTGFQNEKLFF.